This TCR beta chain is drawn from a study of blood T cell repertoires in COVID-19. This CDR3 spans 16 amino acids. The junction had 4 bases not matched to a gene; V was cut back by 7 bases and J by 0 bases. From germline, CDR1 is SGHVS and CDR2 FQNEAQ. The data were produced by immunoSEQ multiplex PCR, yet TCRdb's version contains in-frame clones alone and is incomplete. The sample has 100,000 to 150,000 clones, approximately 89% seen once. This TCR was recovered from an older woman with COVID-19, enrolled during active disease. Specimen: peripheral blood. The chain recombines TRBV7-8 with TRBJ2-6, with TRBD1 identical over 9 bases. The CDR3 spells CASTRTGASGANVLTF. CDR3 DNA sequence: TGTGCCAGCACTAGGACAGGGGCCTCTGGGGCCAACGTCCTGACTTTC.